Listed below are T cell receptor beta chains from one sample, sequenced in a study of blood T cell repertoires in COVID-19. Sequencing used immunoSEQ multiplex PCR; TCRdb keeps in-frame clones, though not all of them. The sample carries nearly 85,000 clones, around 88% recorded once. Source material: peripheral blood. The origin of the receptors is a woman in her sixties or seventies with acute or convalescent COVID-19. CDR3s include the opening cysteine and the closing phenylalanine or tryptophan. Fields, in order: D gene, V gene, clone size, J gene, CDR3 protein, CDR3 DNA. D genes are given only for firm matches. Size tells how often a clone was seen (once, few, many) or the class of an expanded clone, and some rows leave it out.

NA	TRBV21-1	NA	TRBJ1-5	CASSRENQPQHF	TGTGCCAGCAGCAGAGAGAATCAGCCCCAGCATTTT
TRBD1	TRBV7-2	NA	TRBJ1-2	CASSFSHGRGTGIGYTF	TGTGCCAGCAGCTTTAGTCATGGGCGTGGGACAGGGATCGGCTACACCTTC
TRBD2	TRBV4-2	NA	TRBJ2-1	CASSQDVAGVGEQFF	TGTGCCAGCAGCCAAGATGTAGCGGGAGTGGGAGAGCAGTTCTTC
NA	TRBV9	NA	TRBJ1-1	CASSVDWTANTEAFF	TGTGCCAGCAGCGTAGATTGGACAGCGAACACTGAAGCTTTCTTT
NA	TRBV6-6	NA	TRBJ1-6	CASSYKPGGANSPLHF	TGTGCCAGCAGTTACAAACCGGGGGGGGCTAATTCACCCCTCCACTTT
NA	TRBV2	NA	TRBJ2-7	CASTQGGGSEQYF	TGTGCCAGCACCCAGGGGGGCGGATCCGAGCAGTACTTC
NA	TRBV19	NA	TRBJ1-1	CASSSLRGGTEAFF	TGTGCCAGTAGTTCCTTAAGGGGGGGCACTGAAGCTTTCTTT
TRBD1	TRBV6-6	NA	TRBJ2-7	CASSSETGWEQYF	TGTGCCAGCAGTTCCGAGACAGGGTGGGAGCAGTACTTC
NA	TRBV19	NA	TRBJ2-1	CASSISARSSYNEQFF	TGTGCCAGTAGTATTTCAGCGCGGAGCTCCTACAATGAGCAGTTCTTC
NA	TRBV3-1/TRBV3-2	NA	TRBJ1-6	CASSSQGGSPLHF	TGTGCCAGCAGCTCCCAGGGAGGGTCACCCCTCCACTTT
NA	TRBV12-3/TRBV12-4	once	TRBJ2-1	CASRGDTYNEQFF	TGTGCCAGCAGGGGGGACACCTACAATGAGCAGTTCTTC
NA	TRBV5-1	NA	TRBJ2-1	CASSLVTGTYNEQFF	TGCGCCAGCAGCTTGGTGACAGGCACGTACAATGAGCAGTTCTTC
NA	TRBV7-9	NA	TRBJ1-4	CASSLMAVLNEKLFF	TGTGCCAGCAGCTTAATGGCGGTCCTTAATGAAAAACTGTTTTTT
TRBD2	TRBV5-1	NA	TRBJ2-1	CASNPAGTSQYNEQFF	TGCGCCAGCAACCCAGCCGGGACTAGCCAATACAATGAGCAGTTCTTC
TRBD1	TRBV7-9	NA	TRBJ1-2	CASSGGGQGVGYTF	TGTGCCAGCAGCGGTGGAGGACAGGGCGTAGGCTACACCTTC
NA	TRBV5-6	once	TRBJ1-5	CASSRITDSNQPQHF	TGTGCCAGCAGCCGGATTACGGACAGTAACCAGCCCCAGCATTTT
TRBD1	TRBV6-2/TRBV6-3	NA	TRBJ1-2	CASSWDSGQPSYGYTF	TGTGCCAGCAGTTGGGACTCGGGACAGCCGTCCTATGGCTACACCTTC
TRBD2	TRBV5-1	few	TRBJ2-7	CASSAGVRYEQYF	TGCGCCAGCAGCGCGGGAGTTCGGTACGAGCAGTACTTC
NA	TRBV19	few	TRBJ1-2	CASSIPEIPGGYTF	TGTGCCAGTAGTATCCCCGAGATCCCGGGGGGCTACACCTTC
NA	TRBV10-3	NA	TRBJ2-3	CAITRQGTDTQYF	TGTGCCATCACGAGACAGGGCACAGATACGCAGTATTTT
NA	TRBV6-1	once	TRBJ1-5	CASSEAGRWVSNQPQHF	TGTGCCAGCAGTGAAGCCGGGAGGTGGGTTAGCAATCAGCCCCAGCATTTT
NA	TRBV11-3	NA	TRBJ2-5	CASSLVRGETQYF	TGTGCCAGCAGCTTAGTCAGGGGAGAGACCCAGTACTTC